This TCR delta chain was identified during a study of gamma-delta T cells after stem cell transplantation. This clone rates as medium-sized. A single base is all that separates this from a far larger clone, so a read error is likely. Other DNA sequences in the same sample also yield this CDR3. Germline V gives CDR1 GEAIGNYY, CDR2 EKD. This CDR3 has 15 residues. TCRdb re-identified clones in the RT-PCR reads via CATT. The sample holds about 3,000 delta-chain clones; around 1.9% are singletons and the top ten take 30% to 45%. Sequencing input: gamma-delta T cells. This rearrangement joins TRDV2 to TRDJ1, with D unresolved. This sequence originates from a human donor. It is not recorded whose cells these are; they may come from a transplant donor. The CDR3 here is CACDTLSGYTDKLIF. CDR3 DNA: TGTGCCTGCGACACCCTATCCGGTTACACCGATAAACTCATCTTT.